The 21 T cell receptor beta chains below come from one sample, sequenced in a study of cytomegalovirus exposure and HLA in healthy donors. PCR used 60 Vbeta primers and 13 Jbeta primers. The protocol was immunoSEQ multiplex PCR, while the TCRdb copy is restricted to in-frame clones and leaves out a portion. The table shows approximately 140,000 clones, with around three quarters occurring only once. Sequences were obtained from PBMCs. The receptors derive from a middle-aged woman in good health and CMV-seropositive.

The chain couples TRBV6-5 to TRBJ1-3; D gene uncertain. CDR1 MNHEY and CDR2 SVGAGI come from the germline V gene. Trimming took off 4 bases at V and 2 bases at J, with 3 bases between the two ends. This CDR3 spans 12 amino acids. The CDR3 nucleotides read TGTGCCAGCAGTTCAGCTGGAAACACCATATATTTT. It yields the protein CASSSAGNTIYF.

The genes are TRBV21-1 and TRBJ2-7; the table gives TRBD1 as D, unverified against the DNA. TRBV21-1 is termed a pseudogene. There are 15 residues in the CDR3. The CDR3 loop is CASSYNSTEDYEQYF. CDR3 DNA: TGTGCCAGCAGTTACAATTCGACAGAAGACTACGAGCAGTACTTC.

The chain couples TRBV2 to TRBJ2-7; tentatively, D is TRBD1 (6 bases). V gave up 8 bases and J gave up 0 bases, with 14 bases separating them. Germline V gives CDR1 SNHLY, CDR2 FYNNEI. The CDR3 runs 14 residues. The CDR3 nucleotides are TGTGCCAGCGGGAACAGGGCCTCCTCCTACGAGCAGTACTTC. Protein sequence: CASGNRASSYEQYF.

The chain has TRBV7-8 and TRBJ2-7; weak D call: TRBD2 (6 bases). Looked up from germline, CDR1 is SGHVS and CDR2 is FQNEAQ. V lost 0 bases to trimming and J lost 3 bases, with 12 bases between them. The CDR3 covers 15 residues. CDR3 loop: CASSLARGPGYEQYF. CDR3 coding DNA: TGTGCCAGCAGCTTAGCGCGGGGCCCGGGCTACGAGCAGTACTTC. The entire variable domain, with the rest obtained from reference TRBV7-8 and TRBJ2-7, is as follows: GAGVSQSPRYKVAKRGQDVALRCDPISGHVSLFWYQQALGQGPEFLTYFQNEAQLDKSGLPSDRFFAERPEGSVSTLKIQRTQQEDSAVYLCASSLARGPGYEQYFGPGTRLTVT.

The chain combines TRBV6-6 with TRBJ2-7; 8 positions match TRBD2. CDR3 length: 16 amino acids. Germline V gene lookup returns CDR1 MNHNY and CDR2 SVGAGI (reference sequence). The J segment lost 7 bases and the V segment lost 5 bases, leaving 16 bases of the junction unmatched. CDR3 residues: CASSGPRREGTLEQYF. The CDR3 region has the DNA TGTGCCAGCAGTGGCCCCCGACGGGAGGGTACGTTGGAGCAGTACTTC.

This clone was observed a single time. This chain joins TRBV7-3 and TRBJ2-7; D is possibly TRBD1 (5 bases). Trimming took 1 base from V and 6 from J, leaving 10 bases between them. Germline assignment: CDR1 SGHTA and CDR2 FQGTGA. This CDR3 contains 13 residues. This CDR3 is CASSLRQGREQYF. DNA for the CDR3: TGTGCCAGCAGCTTAAGGCAGGGCCGCGAGCAGTACTTC.

The chain links TRBV19 to TRBJ2-3; tentatively, D is TRBD2 (7 bases). This CDR3 has 14 amino acids. Germline V gene data show CDR1 as LNHDA and CDR2 as SQIVND (reference sequence). Trimming cost V 4 bases and J 1 base, with 9 bases left between them. The CDR3, as DNA: TGTGCCAGTAGTAAAGGGGGGGGCACAGATACGCAGTATTTT. It codes for CASSKGGGTDTQYF.

This sequence joins TRBV27 and TRBJ1-5, with TRBD1 matching 7 bases. Looked up from germline, CDR1 is MNHEY and CDR2 is SMNVEV (reference sequence). The CDR3 runs to 14 residues. With V trimmed by 3 bases and J by 6 bases, 5 bases remained unmatched. The CDR3 region is CASSLTGLLQPQHF. The DNA for the CDR3 is TGTGCCAGCAGTTTGACAGGGTTGCTTCAGCCCCAGCATTTT.

This chain links TRBV15 with TRBJ1-1, with TRBD1 as a possible D gene (6 bases). The germline V gene has CDR1 LNHNV and CDR2 YYDKDF (reference sequence). The CDR3 consists of 13 residues. V lost 1 base, J lost 11 bases, and 14 bases lay in between. CDR3 bases: TGTGCCACCAGCAGAGCAGGGGCTGTAAGGGCTTTCTTT. Amino acids: CATSRAGAVRAFF.

V and J are TRBV4-1 and TRBJ2-7; TRBD2 agrees at 8 bases. Trimming cost V 4 bases and J 1 base; bases outside gene matches: 12. Germline V gives CDR1 MGHRA, CDR2 YSYEKL. The CDR3 totals 17 residues. The CDR3 here is CASSLFPLAGRSYEQYF. In DNA form, the CDR3 reads TGCGCCAGCAGCCTCTTTCCCCTAGCGGGTAGGTCCTACGAGCAGTACTTC.

The chain carries TRBV6-1 and TRBJ2-7, with a weak D call TRBD1 (5 bases). Trimming took 5 bases from V and 4 from J, leaving 12 bases between them. The CDR3 extends over 13 amino acids. Per the germline V gene, CDR1 is MNHNS and CDR2 is SASEGT. CDR3 bases: TGTGCCAGCAGTCCCCAGGGAAGGTACGAGCAGTACTTC. Amino acids: CASSPQGRYEQYF.

The rearrangement joins TRBV6-1 to TRBJ2-7, with 9 bases that match TRBD1. The V gene's germline CDR1 is MNHNS and CDR2 SASEGT. The CDR3 covers 15 residues. The ends lost 10 bases at V and 7 bases at J; junction bases unmatched: 17. CDR3 DNA sequence: TGTGCCACCTCACCCACAGGGGGCCCCCTAGGGGAGCAGTACTTC. Translated, it gives CATSPTGGPLGEQYF.

This chain links TRBV15 with TRBJ2-3; possible D gene TRBD2, 6 bases. With 7 bases removed from V and 4 bases from J, the gap between germline ends came to 18 bases. Germline CDR1 and CDR2: LNHNV and YYDKDF (reference sequence). The CDR3 contains 15 residues. The CDR3 reads CATTKLAVRADTQYF. The CDR3 DNA sequence: TGTGCCACCACCAAACTAGCAGTTCGGGCAGATACGCAGTATTTT.

The chain uses TRBV5-4 and TRBJ1-2; 10 bases agree with TRBD1. The CDR3 totals 14 residues. The V and J ends lost 4 bases and 8 bases, in that order; junction bases with no gene match: 8. Germline CDR1 reads SGHNT; CDR2 reads YYREEE (reference sequence). The CDR3 sequence: CASSRETGGFGYTF. DNA for the CDR3: TGTGCCAGCAGCCGGGAGACAGGGGGCTTCGGCTACACCTTC.

A few counts support this clone. The J gene is TRBJ2-7, the V gene TRBV7-2, with D tentatively TRBD2 (5 bases). V was cut by 0 bases and J by 2 bases, with 11 bases left in between. The germline gives CDR1 SGHTA, CDR2 FQGNSA. This CDR3 has 15 amino acids. The CDR3 is CASSLARRGTYEQYF. The CDR3, as DNA: TGTGCCAGCAGCTTAGCTCGCCGGGGTACCTACGAGCAGTACTTC. Combining the CDR3 with reference TRBV7-2 and TRBJ2-7 gives the whole variable domain GAGVSQSPSNKVTEKGKDVELRCDPISGHTALYWYRQSLGQGLEFLIYFQGNSAPDKSGLPSDRFSAERTGGSVSTLTIQRTQQEDSAVYLCASSLARRGTYEQYFGPGTRLTVT.

V gene TRBV6-5 combines with J gene TRBJ1-2; 8 nucleotides align to TRBD1. J lost 1 base, V lost 2 bases, and 3 bases had no gene match. The germline V gene has CDR1 MNHEY and CDR2 SVGAGI. This CDR3 is 15 amino acids long. CDR3 residues: CASSYAGGDNYGYTF. The CDR3 DNA follows: TGTGCCAGCAGTTACGCAGGGGGCGATAACTATGGCTACACCTTC.

This clone has just one count. V and J are TRBV6-5 and TRBJ1-4; D is unresolved. Per the germline V gene, CDR1 is MNHEY and CDR2 is SVGAGI. Deletions cut 0 bases from V and 7 bases from J, with 15 bases between. The CDR3 totals 16 residues. CDR3 loop: CASSYSWTISSEKLFF. The CDR3 bases are TGTGCCAGCAGTTACTCCTGGACTATTAGTAGTGAAAAACTGTTTTTT.

The CDR3 DNA is TGTGCCAGCACCCAGGAGGGGACAGGAAATCAGCCCCAGCATTTT. Its translation is CASTQEGTGNQPQHF. The V call is TRBV2, the J call TRBJ1-5; TRBD1 agrees at 8 bases. The CDR3 sequence is 15 residues long. Per the germline V gene, CDR1 is SNHLY and CDR2 is FYNNEI. V shed 7 bases and J 4 bases; nucleotides not matched to a gene: 9.

This chain links TRBV12-5 with TRBJ2-7; 8 nucleotides match TRBD1. The V gene's germline CDR1 is LGHNT and CDR2 FRNRAP. The CDR3 contains 17 residues. V shed 2 bases and J 3 bases; nucleotides not matched to a gene: 12. The CDR3 is CASGLTSLTGVVYEQYF. The CDR3 DNA sequence: TGTGCTAGTGGTTTGACGTCCCTGACAGGGGTGGTCTACGAGCAGTACTTC.

The chain couples TRBV15 to TRBJ2-6; a weak D match, TRBD2 (6 bases). Germline-derived CDR1 and CDR2 are LNHNV and YYDKDF (reference sequence). The V gene lost 5 bases and the J gene lost 0 bases, with 17 bases spanning the gap. The CDR3 consists of 18 residues. The CDR3 region has the DNA TGTGCCACCAGCTTCACCGGGACTTCCCACTCTGGGGCCAACGTCCTGACTTTC. Translating it yields CATSFTGTSHSGANVLTF.

The J gene is TRBJ2-2, the V gene TRBV18, with TRBD2 as a possible D gene (5 bases). Germline V gene sequence: CDR1 KGHSH, CDR2 LQKENI. The CDR3 is 14 residues long. V was trimmed by 0 bases and J by 7 bases, leaving 9 bases between them. Here the CDR3 reads CASSPPRVHGELFF. In DNA form, the CDR3 reads TGTGCCAGCTCACCACCGCGGGTCCACGGGGAGCTGTTTTTT.